The next 31 T cell receptor beta chains were all read from a single sample in a study of brain T cells in children with intractable seizures. Sequencing used immunoSEQ multiplex PCR; TCRdb keeps in-frame clones, though not all of them. The table records approximately 41,000 clones, about nine tenths of them present only once. The material was peripheral blood, obtained at surgery. The receptors were gathered from a girl aged 2-10 years with tuberous sclerosis and intractable seizures.

This chain connects TRBV19 to TRBJ2-3; 8 bases are shared with TRBD1. V was clipped by 6 bases and J by 0 bases; unmatched bases: 8. Germline values: CDR1 LNHDA, CDR2 SQIVND (reference sequence). CDR3 length: 16 amino acids. The CDR3 protein is CASSRIRDRSTDTQYF. The DNA of the CDR3 is TGTGCCAGTAGCAGAATCCGGGACAGGAGCACAGATACGCAGTATTTT.

The chain links TRBV7-2 to TRBJ1-1; 7 nucleotides agree with TRBD1. CDR1 SGHTA and CDR2 FQGNSA come from the germline V gene. The CDR3 runs 12 residues. Trimming at V came to 4 bases and at J to 9 bases, leaving 5 bases not matched to a gene. The DNA for the CDR3 is TGTGCCAGCAGCTCAGAGACAGGGCAAGCTTTCTTT. Its protein is CASSSETGQAFF.

Of note for this clone: Other DNA sequences within the sample encode an identical CDR3. V and J are TRBV6-1 and TRBJ1-1; maybe TRBD1 (5 bases). The V end was cut by 3 bases, the J end by 1 base, with 9 bases between. The CDR3 covers 14 residues. The germline V gene encodes CDR1 MNHNS and CDR2 SASEGT. CDR3 nucleotide sequence: TGTGCCAGCAGTGAGCGGGGGAGGAACACTGAAGCTTTCTTT. It translates to CASSERGRNTEAFF.

This clone was seen a handful of times. The gene calls are TRBV4-2 and TRBJ1-5, with 10 nucleotides matching TRBD1. Germline V gene data show CDR1 as LGHNA and CDR2 as YNFKEQ. Trimming removed 4 bases from V and 6 bases from J; junction bases left unmatched: 18. This CDR3 has 19 amino acids. The CDR3 loop is CASSLGVGTGDNRGQPQHF. DNA for the CDR3: TGTGCCAGCAGCCTGGGTGTCGGGACAGGGGATAATCGGGGTCAGCCCCAGCATTTT.

The chain links TRBV5-4 to TRBJ1-6; weak D call: TRBD1 (5 bases). From germline, CDR1 is SGHNT and CDR2 YYREEE (reference sequence). This CDR3 contains 17 residues. Trimming pared 5 bases from V and 5 bases from J, leaving 20 bases between. The CDR3 reads CASRKTGFREHNSPLHF. As DNA, the CDR3 is TGTGCCAGCAGGAAAACAGGTTTTCGTGAACATAATTCACCCCTCCACTTT.

This chain uses TRBV9 with TRBJ2-1, with 12 nucleotides matching TRBD2. Germline CDR1 and CDR2: SGDLS and YYNGEE. J lost 7 bases, V lost 0 bases, and 8 bases had no gene match. The CDR3 runs 17 residues. CDR3 nucleotides: TGTGCCAGCAGCGTAGGTCTAGCGGGGGGGCTTACGAATGAGCAGTTCTTC. Encoded protein: CASSVGLAGGLTNEQFF.

The chain recombines TRBV7-9 with TRBJ1-6, with 8 bases aligning to TRBD1. The J segment lost 11 bases and the V segment lost 4 bases, leaving 4 bases of the junction unmatched. CDR3 size: 13 residues. The V gene's germline CDR1 is SEHNR and CDR2 FQNEAQ (reference sequence). CDR3 sequence: CASSSTGEAPLHF. The CDR3 DNA reads as TGTGCCAGCAGCTCGACAGGGGAGGCACCCCTCCACTTT.

The rearrangement uses TRBV6-1 and TRBJ2-5; 7 nucleotides align to TRBD1. In germline, CDR1 is MNHNS, CDR2 SASEGT. The CDR3 contains 19 residues. V trimming: 0 bases; J trimming: 1 base; junction bases outside the gene matches: 14. In nucleotides, the CDR3 is TGTGCCAGCAGTGAAGCTGGGCAGGGGGTTACTTTATCCCAAGAGACCCAGTACTTC. It codes for CASSEAGQGVTLSQETQYF.

The gene calls are TRBV2 and TRBJ1-1; D is possibly TRBD1 (6 bases). CDR3 size: 15 residues. V lost 6 bases to trimming and J lost 4 bases, with 18 bases between them. Looked up from germline, CDR1 is SNHLY and CDR2 is FYNNEI. CDR3 nucleotide sequence: TGTGCCAGCAGGAAAAACAGGGTGGAGGGCACTGAAGCTTTCTTT. Protein: CASRKNRVEGTEAFF.

The chain couples TRBV6-5 to TRBJ2-7, with 10 bases identical to TRBD2. CDR3 length equals 15 residues. The V gene's germline CDR1 is MNHEY and CDR2 SVGAGI. Trimming at V came to 7 bases and at J to 2 bases, leaving 8 bases not matched to a gene. CDR3 coding DNA: TGTGCCAGCACCTTGAGCGGGGGGGCCCCCTACGAGCAGTACGTC. Its protein is CASTLSGGAPYEQYV.

The chain has TRBV6-5 and TRBJ2-5; 7 bases fit TRBD1. The CDR3 spans 13 residues. Germline CDR1 is MNHEY and CDR2 is SVGAGI. J lost 0 bases, V lost 7 bases, and 2 bases had no gene match. The CDR3 region is CASTRGNQETQYF. The CDR3 coding sequence is TGTGCCAGCACCAGGGGGAACCAAGAGACCCAGTACTTC.

V and J are TRBV10-3 and TRBJ1-2; D uncertain. The germline V gene has CDR1 ENHRY and CDR2 SYGVKD. The V end was cut by 6 bases, the J end by 2 bases, with 10 bases between. The CDR3 runs 13 residues. The CDR3 DNA reads as TGTGCCATCAGGGGTATTATAAACTATGGCTACACCTTC. Its translation: CAIRGIINYGYTF.

The chain employs TRBV7-2 and TRBJ2-5, with TRBD2 matching over 7 bases. This CDR3 region has 16 residues. V shed 2 bases and J 4 bases; nucleotides not matched to a gene: 10. Germline-derived CDR1 and CDR2 are SGHTA and FQGNSA. CDR3 coding DNA: TGTGCCAGCAGCTTATCGGGCGGGGCGGGGGTAGAGACCCAGTACTTC. Its protein product is CASSLSGGAGVETQYF.

The chain combines TRBV6-5 with TRBJ1-3; maybe TRBD1 (5 bases). With 6 bases removed from V and 0 bases from J, the gap between germline ends came to 12 bases. The length of the CDR3 is 15 residues. CDR1 is MNHEY and CDR2 is SVGAGI in the germline V gene. CDR3 loop: CASRTTGYSGNTIYF. CDR3 sequence (DNA): TGTGCCAGCAGAACTACAGGTTACTCTGGAAACACCATATATTTT.

This clone was seen a single time. V and J are TRBV5-8 and TRBJ2-1; D assignment may be TRBD1 or TRBD2 (5 bases each). The germline V gene encodes CDR1 SGHTS and CDR2 YDEGEE. Trimming took off 4 bases at V and 4 bases at J, with 15 bases between the two ends. This CDR3 is built from 15 residues. The CDR3 loop reads CASSQTGRSYNEQFF. CDR3 DNA sequence: TGTGCCAGCAGCCAAACGGGACGGTCATACAATGAGCAGTTCTTC.

The V gene is TRBV5-6, the J gene TRBJ2-7; 7 nucleotides line up with TRBD2. Germline V gene lookup returns CDR1 SGHDT and CDR2 YYEEEE. J was trimmed by 6 bases and V by 1 base; bases with no gene match: 4. The CDR3 loop spans 13 amino acids. CDR3 protein: CASSLFGEGEQYV. Here the CDR3 DNA reads TGTGCCAGCAGCTTGTTCGGGGAGGGCGAGCAGTACGTC.

The chain uses TRBV7-2 and TRBJ1-3; no clear D. Trimming took 1 base from V and 3 from J, leaving 13 bases between them. The germline V gene encodes CDR1 SGHTA and CDR2 FQGNSA. The length of the CDR3 is 16 residues. The CDR3 region has the DNA TGTGCCAGCAGCTTAGGGGGAGTAAGGAATGGAAACACCATATATTTT. Protein: CASSLGGVRNGNTIYF.

This rearrangement joins TRBV27 to TRBJ1-2; the D is unclear. Germline-derived CDR1 and CDR2 are MNHEY and SMNVEV (reference sequence). The CDR3 is 14 amino acids. V was cut by 3 bases and J by 0 bases, with 8 bases left in between. The CDR3 nucleotides are TGTGCCAGCAGTTTTAGGGCAGCTAACTATGGCTACACCTTC. Translating gives CASSFRAANYGYTF.

The gene calls are TRBV4-1 and TRBJ2-2, with D maybe TRBD1 (6 bases). CDR3 length equals 18 residues. Germline assignment: CDR1 MGHRA and CDR2 YSYEKL. V shed 1 base and J shed 6 bases, with 21 bases lying between them. The chain's CDR3 is CASSQAVKIFRGPGELFF. The CDR3 DNA sequence: TGCGCCAGCAGCCAAGCCGTTAAAATATTCAGGGGACCCGGGGAGCTGTTTTTT.

The chain is built from TRBV24-1 and TRBJ1-5; D not certain. The CDR3 is 14 residues long. Germline loops: CDR1 KGHDR, CDR2 SFDVKD. The V end was cut by 1 base, the J end by 0 bases, with 3 bases between. CDR3 in DNA: TGTGCCACCAGTGATTTAGATAGCAATCAGCCCCAGCATTTT. Protein product: CATSDLDSNQPQHF.

The rearrangement uses TRBV24-1 and TRBJ2-5; 7 bases are a match to TRBD1. The CDR3 has 15 amino acids. The V gene's germline CDR1 is KGHDR and CDR2 SFDVKD. V trimming: 4 bases; J trimming: 5 bases; junction bases outside the gene matches: 9. CDR3 residues: CATSELTGEWETQYF. Written as DNA, the CDR3 is TGTGCCACCAGTGAGCTCACAGGGGAGTGGGAGACCCAGTACTTC.

This chain links TRBV5-1 with TRBJ2-7; TRBD1 aligns across 9 bases. The CDR3 extends over 14 amino acids. Germline assignment: CDR1 SGHRS and CDR2 YFSETQ. The junction had 5 bases not matched to a gene; V was cut back by 1 base and J by 6 bases. CDR3 coding DNA: TGCGCCAGCAGCTTGAGGACAGGGGTCTTCGAGCAGTACTTC. The encoded protein is CASSLRTGVFEQYF.

The CDR3 DNA follows: TGTGCCAGCAGCTCGGGTTTCAATCAGCCCCAGCATTTT. Translation gives CASSSGFNQPQHF. This chain uses TRBV3-1 (or the pseudogene TRBV3-2) with TRBJ1-5; no clear D. Trimming stripped 5 bases from V and 3 bases from J, with 8 bases between. CDR1 is LGHDT and CDR2 is YNNKEL in the germline V gene (reference sequence). The CDR3 spans 13 residues.

V and J are TRBV23-1 and TRBJ1-4; 9 bases align to TRBD1. TRBV23-1 qualifies as an ORF whose function is uncertain. J gave up 4 bases and V 1 base, and 7 bases lay outside the gene matches. This CDR3 spans 17 amino acids. The chain's CDR3 is CASSQLDRGEINEKLFF. CDR3 sequence (DNA): TGCGCCAGCAGTCAATTGGACAGGGGTGAAATTAATGAAAAACTGTTTTTT.

The chain is built from TRBV29-1 and TRBJ1-1; no reliable D call. CDR1 and CDR2 from the germline V gene are SQVTM and ANQGSEA. Trimming removed 3 bases from V and 5 bases from J, with 10 bases in between. The CDR3 spans 12 residues. The CDR3: CSVDSLRTEAFF. The DNA of the CDR3 is TGCAGCGTTGACTCGTTAAGGACTGAAGCTTTCTTT.

The chain recombines TRBV4-1 with TRBJ1-2, with D unclear. The V gene's germline CDR1 is MGHRA and CDR2 YSYEKL. This CDR3 is 15 amino acids long. Trimming shortened V by 0 bases and J by 0 bases, and 8 bases separated the two germline ends. CDR3 bases: TGCGCCAGCAGCCAAGAGCCCGAGTCTAACTATGGCTACACCTTC. Residues: CASSQEPESNYGYTF.

V and J are TRBV5-1 and TRBJ1-5; 8 positions match TRBD1. Germline V gives CDR1 SGHRS, CDR2 YFSETQ. The length of the CDR3 is 14 residues. After removal of 4 bases from V and 6 bases from J, the junction contained 6 bases not matched to a gene. In DNA, the CDR3 is TGCGCCAGCAGCACCACAGGGGGAATTCAGCCCCAGCATTTT. This translates into CASSTTGGIQPQHF.

The J gene is TRBJ2-5, the V gene TRBV24-1, with D possibly TRBD1 on 6 matching bases. The CDR3 totals 14 residues. The germline CDR1 and CDR2 sequences are KGHDR and SFDVKD. V lost 3 bases and J 1 base, leaving 8 bases between the germline ends. This CDR3 is CATSDRDTQETQYF. CDR3 nucleotide sequence: TGTGCCACCAGTGATCGGGACACCCAAGAGACCCAGTACTTC.

This rearrangement joins TRBV2 to TRBJ1-2; 7 positions agree with TRBD1. The germline gives CDR1 SNHLY, CDR2 FYNNEI. The V segment lost 6 bases and the J segment 3 bases; nucleotides outside the gene matches: 7. This CDR3 spans 14 amino acids. CDR3 sequence (DNA): TGTGCCAGCAGAAAAACAGGGGATTACTATGGCTACACCTTC. This codes for CASRKTGDYYGYTF.

In this sample, this clone turned up once. This rearrangement joins TRBV11-2 to TRBJ2-7; 8 bases fit TRBD1. The trim removed 3 bases at V and 3 bases at J, leaving 13 bases unmatched. The V gene's germline CDR1 is SGHAT and CDR2 FQNNGV. This CDR3 contains 17 residues. CDR3 bases: TGTGCCAGCAGCTTTACTCTTCCCCGGGACAGGTTCTACGAGCAGTACTTC. It codes for CASSFTLPRDRFYEQYF.

The V gene is TRBV3-1 (or the pseudogene TRBV3-2), the J gene TRBJ1-2; 7 nucleotides match TRBD1. The germline V gene encodes CDR1 LGHDT and CDR2 YNNKEL (reference sequence). The CDR3 has 17 amino acids. V was clipped by 0 bases and J by 5 bases; unmatched bases: 12. In nucleotides, the CDR3 is TGTGCCAGCAGCCAAGATGTTTTGGAGGGGGCAAGATATGGCTACACCTTC. Residues: CASSQDVLEGARYGYTF.